The 7 T cell receptor beta chains below all came from one sample that was sequenced in a study of Graves' ophthalmopathy and Graves' hyperthyroidism. CDR3 regions of TCR beta were amplified from RNA transcripts. HTBI primers were used in a first-round RT-PCR, which preceded a second-round multiplex PCR. TCRdb re-analysed the multiplex PCR reads in MiXCR, keeping a single row per CDR3 protein. Of some 1.1 million distinct CDR3 sequences in the sample, around a third were seen once. Sequenced material: peripheral blood or thyroid tissue (not recorded which). The origin of the receptors is an adult man with Graves' hyperthyroidism.

V usage is TRBV7-9 and J usage is TRBJ2-5; TRBD1 matches 9 bases. CDR1 and CDR2 (germline): SEHNR, FQNEAQ (reference sequence). V was clipped by 5 bases and J by 1 base; unmatched bases: 8. This CDR3 has 16 residues. CDR3 coding DNA: TGTGCCAGCAGCCTAGAGATACAGGGGGCCCAAGAGACCCAGTACTTC. Its translation: CASSLEIQGAQETQYF.

The chain couples TRBV5-1 to TRBJ2-7; 9 bases map to TRBD1. This CDR3 comprises 16 residues. Germline assignment: CDR1 SGHRS and CDR2 YFSETQ. Trimming at V came to 1 base and at J to 9 bases, leaving 14 bases not matched to a gene. CDR3 sequence: CASSLSTGGAGDTQYF. The CDR3 region has the DNA TGCGCCAGCAGCTTGTCCACAGGGGGCGCGGGAGATACGCAGTACTTC.

Many counts were recorded for this clonotype. The gene calls are TRBV11-2 and TRBJ2-5; D gene uncertain. The CDR3 spans 14 residues. Trimming removed 4 bases from V and 7 bases from J, with 16 bases in between. Germline-derived CDR1 and CDR2 are SGHAT and FQNNGV. The CDR3 DNA reads as TGTGCCAGCAGCTGGTGTAGAGTGGTGGGGACCCAGTACTTC. It yields the protein CASSWCRVVGTQYF.

This clonotype was seen many times. J is TRBJ2-7 and V is TRBV2, with 9 bases lining up with TRBD2. CDR1 is SNHLY, CDR2 FYNNEI, per germline. This CDR3 has 13 residues. The trim removed 7 bases at V and 4 bases at J, leaving 5 bases unmatched. CDR3 DNA: TGTGCCAGCACCCCTAGCGGGACGTACGAGCAGTACTTC. This codes for CASTPSGTYEQYF.

This clonotype came up many times. This chain links TRBV19 with TRBJ2-7, with 9 positions matching TRBD1. This CDR3 has 15 residues. J gave up 2 bases and V 9 bases, and 11 bases lay outside the gene matches. The germline CDR1 and CDR2 sequences are LNHDA and SQIVND (reference sequence). CDR3: CASLQGQGIPYEQYF. The DNA of the CDR3 is TGTGCCAGCTTACAAGGACAGGGGATCCCCTACGAGCAGTACTTC.

This clonotype has more than one count but fewer than ten. This chain links TRBV4-2 with TRBJ1-5; D ambiguous. Germline CDR1 is LGHNA and CDR2 is YNFKEQ. The CDR3 runs 14 residues. Trimming removed 4 bases at V and 8 bases at J, with 15 bases between. DNA of the CDR3: TGTGCCAGCAGCCCTGGCGGTGAGCTTAAGCCCCAGCATTTT. Residues: CASSPGGELKPQHF.

In this sample, this clonotype turned up a few times. The junction and the germline gene differ at one end; a read error may be behind it. The V gene is TRBV7-2, the J gene TRBJ2-7; 7 bases line up with TRBD1. The CDR3 runs 15 residues. From germline, CDR1 is SGHTA and CDR2 FQGNSA. CDR3 residues: CASSHDRDKPYEQYF. CDR3 nucleotide sequence: TGCGCCAGCAGCCACGACAGGGACAAACCCTACGAGCAGTACTTC.